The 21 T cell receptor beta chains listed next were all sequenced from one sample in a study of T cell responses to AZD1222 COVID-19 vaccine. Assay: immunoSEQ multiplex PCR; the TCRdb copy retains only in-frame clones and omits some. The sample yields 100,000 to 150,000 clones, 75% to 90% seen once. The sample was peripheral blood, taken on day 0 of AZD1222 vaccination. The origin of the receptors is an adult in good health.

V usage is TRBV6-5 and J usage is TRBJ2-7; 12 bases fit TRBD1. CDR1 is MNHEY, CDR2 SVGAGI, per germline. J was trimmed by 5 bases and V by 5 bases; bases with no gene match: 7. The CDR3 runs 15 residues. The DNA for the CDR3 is TGTGCCAGCAGTCTAGGGACAGGGGGCGCGGACGAGCAGTACTTC. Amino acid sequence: CASSLGTGGADEQYF.

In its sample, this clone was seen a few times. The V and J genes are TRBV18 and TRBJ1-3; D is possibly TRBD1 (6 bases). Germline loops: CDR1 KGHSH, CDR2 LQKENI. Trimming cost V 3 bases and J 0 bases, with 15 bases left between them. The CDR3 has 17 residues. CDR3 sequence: CASSPNIGQFSGNTIYF. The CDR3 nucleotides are TGTGCCAGCTCACCCAACATCGGACAGTTCTCTGGAAACACCATATATTTT.

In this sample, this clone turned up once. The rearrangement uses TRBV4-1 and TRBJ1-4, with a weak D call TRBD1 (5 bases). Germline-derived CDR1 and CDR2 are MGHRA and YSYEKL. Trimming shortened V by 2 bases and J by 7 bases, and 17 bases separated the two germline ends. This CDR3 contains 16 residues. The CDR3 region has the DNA TGCGCCAGCAGCCAATTCCGGGGATCTGGGGGTGAAAAACTGTTTTTT. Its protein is CASSQFRGSGGEKLFF.

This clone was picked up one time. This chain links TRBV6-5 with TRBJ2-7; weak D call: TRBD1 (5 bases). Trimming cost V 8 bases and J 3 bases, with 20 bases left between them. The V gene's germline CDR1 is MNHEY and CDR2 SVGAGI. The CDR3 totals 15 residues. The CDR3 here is CASAERTTDDYEQYF. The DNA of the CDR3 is TGTGCCAGCGCCGAGAGGACAACGGACGACTACGAGCAGTACTTC.

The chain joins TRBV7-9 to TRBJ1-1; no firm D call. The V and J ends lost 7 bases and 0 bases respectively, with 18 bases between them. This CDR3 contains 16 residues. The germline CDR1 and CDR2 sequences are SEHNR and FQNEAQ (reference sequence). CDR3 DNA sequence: TGTGCCAGCACCGAGGAGCAGGAGACTTTGAACACTGAAGCTTTCTTT. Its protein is CASTEEQETLNTEAFF.

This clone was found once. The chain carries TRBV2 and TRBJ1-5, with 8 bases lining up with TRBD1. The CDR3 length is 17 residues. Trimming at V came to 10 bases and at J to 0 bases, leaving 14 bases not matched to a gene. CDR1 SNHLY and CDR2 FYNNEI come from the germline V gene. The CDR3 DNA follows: TGTGCCACCTCGGGCCTGACAGGGGCCTTTAGCAATCAGCCCCAGCATTTT. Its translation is CATSGLTGAFSNQPQHF.

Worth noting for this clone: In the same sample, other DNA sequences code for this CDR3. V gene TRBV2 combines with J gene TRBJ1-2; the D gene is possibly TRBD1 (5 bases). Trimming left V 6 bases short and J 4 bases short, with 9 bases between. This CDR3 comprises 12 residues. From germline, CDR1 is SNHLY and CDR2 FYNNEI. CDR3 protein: CASRDRGYGYTF. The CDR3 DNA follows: TGTGCCAGCAGAGACAGAGGCTATGGCTACACCTTC.

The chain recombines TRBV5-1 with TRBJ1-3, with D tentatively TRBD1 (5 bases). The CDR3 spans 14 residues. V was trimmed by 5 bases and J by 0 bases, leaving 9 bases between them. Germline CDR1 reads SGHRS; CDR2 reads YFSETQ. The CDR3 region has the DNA TGCGCCAGCAGGGACACTGGCTCTGGAAACACCATATATTTT. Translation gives CASRDTGSGNTIYF.

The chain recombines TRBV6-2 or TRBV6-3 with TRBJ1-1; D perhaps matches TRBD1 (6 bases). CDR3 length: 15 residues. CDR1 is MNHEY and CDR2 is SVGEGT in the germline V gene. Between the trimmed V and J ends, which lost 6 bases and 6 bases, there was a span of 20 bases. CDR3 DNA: TGTGCCAGCAGCCAGGGACACCCGGGATGGGCTGAAGCTTTCTTT. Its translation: CASSQGHPGWAEAFF.

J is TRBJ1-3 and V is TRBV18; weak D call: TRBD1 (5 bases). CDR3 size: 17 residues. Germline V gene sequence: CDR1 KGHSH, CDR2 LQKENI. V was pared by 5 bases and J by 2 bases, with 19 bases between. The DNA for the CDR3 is TGTGCCAGCTCAACCCAATTCGGGGGTGTTGCTGGAAACACCATATATTTT. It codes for CASSTQFGGVAGNTIYF.

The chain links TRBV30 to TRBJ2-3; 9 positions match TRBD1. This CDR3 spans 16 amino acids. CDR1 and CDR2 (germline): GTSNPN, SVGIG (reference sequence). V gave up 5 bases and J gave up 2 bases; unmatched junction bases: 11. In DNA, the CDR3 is TGTGCCTGGGGCCTCACAGGGGGCCTTACCACAGATACGCAGTATTTT. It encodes CAWGLTGGLTTDTQYF.

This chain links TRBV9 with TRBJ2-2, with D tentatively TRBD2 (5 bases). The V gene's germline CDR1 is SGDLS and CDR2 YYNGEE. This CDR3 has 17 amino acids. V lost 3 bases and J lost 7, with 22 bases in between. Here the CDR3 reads CASSEAGSTRVGGELFF. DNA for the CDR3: TGTGCCAGCAGCGAGGCCGGGTCCACGAGGGTAGGCGGGGAGCTGTTTTTT. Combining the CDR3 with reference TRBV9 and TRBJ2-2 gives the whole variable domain DSGVTQTPKHLITATGQRVTLRCSPRSGDLSVYWYQQSLDQGLQFLIQYYNGEERAKGNILERFSAQQFPDLHSELNLSSLELGDSALYFCASSEAGSTRVGGELFFGEGSRLTVL.

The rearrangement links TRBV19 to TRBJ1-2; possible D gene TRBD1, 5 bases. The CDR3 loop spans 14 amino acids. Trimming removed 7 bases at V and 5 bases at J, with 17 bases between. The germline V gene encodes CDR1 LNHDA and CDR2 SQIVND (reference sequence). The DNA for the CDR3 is TGTGCCAGTACTATCATTCAGGGTCGGTATGGCTACACCTTC. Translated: CASTIIQGRYGYTF.

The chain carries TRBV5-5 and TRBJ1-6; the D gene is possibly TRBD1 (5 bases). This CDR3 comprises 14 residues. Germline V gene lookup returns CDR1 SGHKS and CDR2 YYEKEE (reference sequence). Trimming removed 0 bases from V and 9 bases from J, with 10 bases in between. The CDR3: CASSLELGGSPLHF. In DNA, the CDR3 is TGTGCCAGCAGCTTGGAATTGGGGGGTTCACCCCTCCACTTT. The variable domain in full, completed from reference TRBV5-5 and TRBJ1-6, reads DAGVTQSPTHLIKTRGQQVTLRCSPISGHKSVSWYQQVLGQGPQFIFQYYEKEERGRGNFPDRFSARQFPNYSSELNVNALLLGDSALYLCASSLELGGSPLHFGNGTRLTVT.

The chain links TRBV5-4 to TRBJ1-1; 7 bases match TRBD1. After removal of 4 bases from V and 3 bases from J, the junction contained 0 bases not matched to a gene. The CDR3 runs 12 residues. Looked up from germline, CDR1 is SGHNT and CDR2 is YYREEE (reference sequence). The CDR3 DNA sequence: TGTGCCAGCAGCGGACAGGACACTGAAGCTTTCTTT. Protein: CASSGQDTEAFF.

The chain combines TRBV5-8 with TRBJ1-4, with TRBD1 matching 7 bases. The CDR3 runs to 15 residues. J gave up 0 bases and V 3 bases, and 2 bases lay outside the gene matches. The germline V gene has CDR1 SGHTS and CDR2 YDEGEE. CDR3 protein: CASSWGQPTNEKLFF. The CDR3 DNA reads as TGTGCCAGCAGCTGGGGACAGCCAACTAATGAAAAACTGTTTTTT.

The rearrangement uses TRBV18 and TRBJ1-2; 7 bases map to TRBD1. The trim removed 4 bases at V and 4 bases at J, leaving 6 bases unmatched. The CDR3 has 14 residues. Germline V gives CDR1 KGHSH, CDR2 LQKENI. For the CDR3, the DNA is TGTGCCAGCTCACAACGACAGGGTATCTATGGCTACACCTTC. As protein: CASSQRQGIYGYTF.

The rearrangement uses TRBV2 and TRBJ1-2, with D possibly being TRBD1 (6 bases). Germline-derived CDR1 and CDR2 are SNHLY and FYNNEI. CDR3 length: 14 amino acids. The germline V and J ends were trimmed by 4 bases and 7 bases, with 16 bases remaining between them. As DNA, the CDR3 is TGTGCCAGCAGTGTCGGGGGGCGCTCGGTTGGCTACACCTTC. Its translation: CASSVGGRSVGYTF.

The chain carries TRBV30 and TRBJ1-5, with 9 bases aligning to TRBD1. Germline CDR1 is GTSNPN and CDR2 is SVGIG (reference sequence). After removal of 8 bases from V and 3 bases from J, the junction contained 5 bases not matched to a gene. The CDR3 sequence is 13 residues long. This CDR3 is CAARDRDNQPQHF. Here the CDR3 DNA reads TGTGCCGCACGGGACAGGGACAATCAGCCCCAGCATTTT.

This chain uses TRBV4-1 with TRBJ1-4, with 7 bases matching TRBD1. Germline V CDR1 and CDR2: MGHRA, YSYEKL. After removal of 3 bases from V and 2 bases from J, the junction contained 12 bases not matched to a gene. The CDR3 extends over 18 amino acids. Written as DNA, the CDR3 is TGCGCCAGCAGCCAGGCGCCCAGGGGGGTCTACACTAATGAAAAACTGTTTTTT. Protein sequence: CASSQAPRGVYTNEKLFF.

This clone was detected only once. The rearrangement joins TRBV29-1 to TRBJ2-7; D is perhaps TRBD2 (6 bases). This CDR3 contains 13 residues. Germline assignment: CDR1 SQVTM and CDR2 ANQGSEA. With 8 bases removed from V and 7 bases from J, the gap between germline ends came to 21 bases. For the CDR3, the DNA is TGCAGCTTCGAAGGGGACTCCAGTGGGGAGCAGTACTTC. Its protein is CSFEGDSSGEQYF.